The 28 T cell receptor beta chains reported below all come from one sample, sequenced in a study of cytomegalovirus exposure and HLA in healthy donors. The study ran its PCR with 60 Vbeta and 13 Jbeta primers. Profiled with immunoSEQ multiplex PCR; TCRdb holds only in-frame clones, not every one. The sample yields roughly 150,000 clones, under 90% seen once. Input material: PBMCs. The receptors derive from a boy under 10 years old in good health and CMV-seronegative.

This chain joins TRBV4-2 and TRBJ2-2, with TRBD2 as a possible D gene (6 bases). V dropped 1 base and J dropped 1 base, with 16 bases sitting between them. Germline lookup yields CDR1 LGHNA and CDR2 YNFKEQ. The length of the CDR3 is 18 residues. The CDR3 coding sequence is TGTGCCAGCAGCCAAGGGGTCAGTAGCGGAGAGAACACCGGGGAGCTGTTTTTT. Its protein product is CASSQGVSSGENTGELFF.

The genes are TRBV27 and TRBJ2-2, with 10 positions matching TRBD1. Trimming took 3 bases from V and 6 from J; bases not matched to a gene: 10. This CDR3 is 17 amino acids long. From germline, CDR1 is MNHEY and CDR2 SMNVEV (reference sequence). CDR3 DNA sequence: TGTGCCAGCAGTTTCTTAAGGACAGGGGGTTCGGCCGGGGAGCTGTTTTTT. Its translation is CASSFLRTGGSAGELFF.

V usage is TRBV6-1 and J usage is TRBJ2-5, with 8 bases matching TRBD1. With the DNA end fitting TRBJ2-7 better, the J assignment may be wrong. CDR3 length equals 14 residues. Germline assignment: CDR1 MNHNS and CDR2 SASEGT. The DNA for the CDR3 is TGTGCCAGCAGTGAAGGGACAGGGTCCTACGAGCAGTACTTC. Translation: CASSEGTGSYEQYF.

In DNA, the CDR3 is TGTGCCACCAGCAGAGACAGTAACAGGGGGACTGAAGCTTTCTTT. Protein: CATSRDSNRGTEAFF. The chain couples TRBV15 to TRBJ1-1, with 8 bases matching TRBD1. This CDR3 comprises 15 residues. After removal of 0 bases from V and 5 bases from J, the junction contained 5 bases not matched to a gene. CDR1 is LNHNV, CDR2 YYDKDF, per germline (reference sequence).

The chain employs TRBV5-1 and TRBJ2-2; D is ambiguous. Germline V gene sequence: CDR1 SGHRS, CDR2 YFSETQ. The CDR3 has 13 amino acids. V lost 4 bases to trimming and J lost 7 bases, with 11 bases between them. CDR3: CASSLGADGELFF. The CDR3 nucleotides are TGCGCCAGCAGCCTCGGTGCCGACGGGGAGCTGTTTTTT.

The chain carries TRBV19 and TRBJ1-2, with D possibly being TRBD1 (6 bases). The germline V gene has CDR1 LNHDA and CDR2 SQIVND (reference sequence). V was pared by 3 bases and J by 2 bases, with 16 bases between. This CDR3 comprises 16 residues. CDR3 residues: CASSITGRRRNYGYTF. The CDR3 bases are TGTGCCAGTAGTATTACAGGGCGCAGAAGGAACTATGGCTACACCTTC.

This clone occurred once. The V call is TRBV5-8, the J call TRBJ2-7; 8 bases match TRBD2. CDR1 is SGHTS, CDR2 YDEGEE, per germline. V gave up 5 bases and J gave up 4 bases; unmatched junction bases: 8. The CDR3 covers 14 residues. CDR3 bases: TGTGCCAGCAGTGTGTTAGCGGGGTCTTACGAGCAGTACTTC. Translation: CASSVLAGSYEQYF. The variable domain in full, completed from reference TRBV5-8 and TRBJ2-7, reads EAGVTQSPTHLIKTRGQQATLRCSPISGHTSVYWYQQALGLGLQFLLWYDEGEERNRGNFPPRFSGRQFPNYSSELNVNALELEDSALYLCASSVLAGSYEQYFGPGTRLTVT.

The chain recombines TRBV28 with TRBJ1-6; a weak D match, TRBD1 (6 bases). This CDR3 contains 17 residues. The germline V gene encodes CDR1 MDHEN and CDR2 SYDVKM. Trimming took 5 bases from V and 5 from J, leaving 19 bases between them. The CDR3 nucleotides are TGTGCCAGCAGTCCCCTACGCGACAGGTTGAATAATTCACCCCTCCACTTT. Translating it yields CASSPLRDRLNNSPLHF.

The rearrangement links TRBV9 to TRBJ1-2; D may be TRBD1 (5 bases). The CDR3 is 14 amino acids. Trimming stripped 5 bases from V and 7 bases from J, with 18 bases between. Per the germline V gene, CDR1 is SGDLS and CDR2 is YYNGEE. The CDR3 DNA is TGTGCCAGCAGGGTGACCGGGGGGAAAGGTGGCTACACCTTC. Translating it yields CASRVTGGKGGYTF.

This chain uses TRBV7-2 with TRBJ1-2; D is unresolved. Germline V gene data show CDR1 as SGHTA and CDR2 as FQGNSA. V was cut by 2 bases and J by 9 bases, with 7 bases left in between. The CDR3 runs to 11 residues. The CDR3 loop reads CASSLYGRYTF. The DNA for the CDR3 is TGTGCCAGCAGCTTATATGGCCGCTACACCTTC.

The chain uses TRBV19 and TRBJ1-6, with 7 bases matching TRBD1. The trim removed 5 bases at V and 7 bases at J, leaving 5 bases unmatched. This CDR3 comprises 14 residues. CDR1 LNHDA and CDR2 SQIVND come from the germline V gene (reference sequence). The CDR3 loop reads CASSVLQGNSPLHF. The CDR3 DNA follows: TGTGCCAGTAGTGTTCTACAGGGGAATTCACCCCTCCACTTT.

The chain is built from TRBV14 and TRBJ2-3, with a tentative D call TRBD1 (5 bases). Germline V gives CDR1 SGHDN, CDR2 FVKESK. The CDR3 covers 15 residues. Between the trimmed V and J ends, which lost 1 base and 5 bases, there was a span of 13 bases. CDR3 DNA sequence: TGTGCCAGCAGCCAAGTGGGGCGCGCGAGAGATACGCAGTATTTT. This sequence encodes CASSQVGRARDTQYF.

This chain uses TRBV25-1 with TRBJ1-4; 9 bases map to TRBD1. The length of the CDR3 is 14 residues. V dropped 4 bases and J dropped 7; count of bases not matched to a gene: 4. Germline values: CDR1 MGHDK, CDR2 SYGVNS. CDR3 residues: CASSVGQGGEKLFF. In DNA, the CDR3 is TGTGCCAGCAGTGTGGGACAGGGCGGTGAAAAACTGTTTTTT. Supplemented by reference TRBV25-1 and TRBJ1-4, the full variable domain reads EADIYQTPRYLVIGTGKKITLECSQTMGHDKMYWYQQDPGMELHLIHYSYGVNSTEKGDLSSESTVSRIRTEHFPLTLESARPSHTSQYLCASSVGQGGEKLFFGSGTQLSVL.

The genes are TRBV7-2 and TRBJ1-2, with D tentatively TRBD1 (6 bases). With 6 bases removed from V and 4 bases from J, the gap between germline ends came to 18 bases. This CDR3 contains 15 residues. Germline-derived CDR1 and CDR2 are SGHTA and FQGNSA. The CDR3 sequence is CASSRPGTSGYGYTF. CDR3 in DNA: TGTGCCAGCAGTCGACCCGGGACAAGTGGCTATGGCTACACCTTC.

The chain recombines TRBV7-9 with TRBJ2-2; tentatively, D is TRBD1 (5 bases). V shed 7 bases and J shed 6 bases, with 12 bases lying between them. The CDR3 contains 13 residues. Germline V gene sequence: CDR1 SEHNR, CDR2 FQNEAQ (reference sequence). The CDR3 here is CASNEQGSGELFF. CDR3 nucleotides: TGTGCCAGCAACGAGCAGGGTTCCGGGGAGCTGTTTTTT.

This clone was counted a few times. At the DNA level, this CDR3 is encoded by other sequences in the same sample as well. The chain joins TRBV6-4 to TRBJ2-3, with 9 bases lining up with TRBD2. The trim removed 4 bases at V and 2 bases at J, leaving 4 bases unmatched. This CDR3 region has 15 residues. CDR1 and CDR2 (germline): MRHNA, SNTAGT. The CDR3 sequence: CASSVLAGDTDTQYF. The CDR3, as DNA: TGTGCCAGCAGTGTCTTAGCGGGAGACACAGATACGCAGTATTTT.

The rearrangement uses TRBV7-9 and TRBJ1-4, with TRBD1 matching 7 bases. J lost 3 bases, V lost 5 bases, and 3 bases had no gene match. The CDR3 loop spans 14 amino acids. Per germline, CDR1 SEHNR and CDR2 FQNEAQ (reference sequence). The CDR3 loop reads CASSRDSANEKLFF. The CDR3 DNA reads TGTGCCAGCAGCCGGGACAGCGCTAATGAAAAACTGTTTTTT.

This chain joins TRBV18 and TRBJ1-2; D is unclear. The V gene's germline CDR1 is KGHSH and CDR2 LQKENI. V was trimmed by 3 bases and J by 6 bases, leaving 11 bases between them. This CDR3 region has 13 residues. The CDR3 nucleotides read TGTGCCAGCTCACCTTTTTACGGAGATGGCTACACCTTC. It specifies CASSPFYGDGYTF.

The chain carries TRBV7-2 and TRBJ1-2, with 8 bases lining up with TRBD1. This CDR3 comprises 17 residues. Trimming at V came to 2 bases and at J to 7 bases, leaving 15 bases not matched to a gene. The germline CDR1 and CDR2 sequences are SGHTA and FQGNSA. As DNA, the CDR3 is TGTGCCAGCAGCTTATCCCCGGACAGGGCTTTTCGCCCTGGCTACACCTTC. Its translation is CASSLSPDRAFRPGYTF.

This clone was seen only once. The chain uses TRBV5-1 and TRBJ2-1, with 9 bases that match TRBD2. The germline V gene encodes CDR1 SGHRS and CDR2 YFSETQ. With V trimmed by 0 bases and J by 7 bases, 5 bases remained unmatched. The CDR3 has 15 residues. CDR3 DNA: TGCGCCAGCAGCTTGGGGTCTAGCGGGGCGAATGAGCAGTTCTTC. Translating it yields CASSLGSSGANEQFF.

This chain uses TRBV9 with TRBJ2-2; the D gene is possibly TRBD1 (6 bases). Trimming left V 3 bases short and J 6 bases short, with 15 bases between. The CDR3 sequence is 15 residues long. Germline V gene lookup returns CDR1 SGDLS and CDR2 YYNGEE. CDR3 loop: CASSGPQGASGELFF. As DNA, the CDR3 is TGTGCCAGCAGCGGACCACAGGGAGCTTCCGGGGAGCTGTTTTTT.

This clone appeared once. The chain employs TRBV9 and TRBJ2-7; possible D gene TRBD1, 6 bases. The V end lost 3 bases, the J end lost 5 bases, and 15 bases lay between the germline ends. The length of the CDR3 is 14 residues. Germline CDR1 SGDLS, CDR2 YYNGEE. CDR3 sequence (DNA): TGTGCCAGCAGCGCACTGACAGGAAGCAACGAGCAGTACTTC. It encodes CASSALTGSNEQYF.

V and J are TRBV6-1 and TRBJ1-2; 8 bases agree with TRBD1. Germline CDR1 and CDR2: MNHNS and SASEGT. V lost 5 bases to trimming and J lost 2 bases; unmatched junction nucleotides: 4. The CDR3 is 14 amino acids. The CDR3 bases are TGTGCCAGCAGTAGGCAGGGGGCAAACTATGGCTACACCTTC. As protein: CASSRQGANYGYTF.

This sequence joins TRBV30 and TRBJ1-3; D is undetermined. The CDR3 is 14 amino acids. V was cut by 2 bases and J by 3 bases, with 11 bases left in between. Germline CDR1 GTSNPN, CDR2 SVGIG (reference sequence). The CDR3 protein is CAWSSGSGGNTIYF. CDR3 in DNA: TGTGCCTGGAGTTCGGGGTCAGGTGGAAACACCATATATTTT.

The gene calls are TRBV19 and TRBJ1-3; D unresolved. Deletions cut 3 bases from V and 4 bases from J, with 19 bases between. Germline V gives CDR1 LNHDA, CDR2 SQIVND (reference sequence). CDR3 length: 17 residues. In DNA form, the CDR3 reads TGTGCCAGTAGTATCGGGGTCCGACTAACAGCAGGAAACACCATATATTTT. Protein product: CASSIGVRLTAGNTIYF.

The V gene is TRBV19, the J gene TRBJ2-3; possible D gene TRBD2, 6 bases. The CDR3 runs to 15 residues. Germline V CDR1 and CDR2: LNHDA, SQIVND (reference sequence). The V gene lost 8 bases and the J gene lost 2 bases, with 17 bases spanning the gap. This CDR3 reads CASATSWSNTDTQYF. The DNA for the CDR3 is TGTGCCAGTGCGACTAGTTGGTCGAACACAGATACGCAGTATTTT.

This clone was picked up one time. The J gene is TRBJ1-1, the V gene TRBV5-1; 7 bases are a match to TRBD1. The length of the CDR3 is 16 residues. Trimming cost V 0 bases and J 1 base; bases outside gene matches: 6. Germline V gives CDR1 SGHRS, CDR2 YFSETQ. The DNA for the CDR3 is TGCGCCAGCAGCTTGGATATGGCAGGGGGGAACACTGAAGCTTTCTTT. Amino acids: CASSLDMAGGNTEAFF.

The V call is TRBV10-3, the J call TRBJ2-7; 9 bases are shared with TRBD1. Germline V gene data show CDR1 as ENHRY and CDR2 as SYGVKD. There are 16 residues in the CDR3. The trim removed 6 bases at V and 2 bases at J, leaving 11 bases unmatched. The CDR3 protein is CAIRETGTGRPYEQYF. The CDR3 coding sequence is TGTGCCATCAGGGAGACCGGGACAGGGCGCCCCTACGAGCAGTACTTC.